This T cell receptor (beta chain) was documented in a study of technical replicates of blood from a few donors. Assay used: immunoSEQ multiplex PCR; TCRdb lists only in-frame clones, some missing. Among over 55,000 clones listed, approximately 87% were seen once. Specimen: PBMCs. The receptor was isolated from a human donor in good health. Some clones in this sample may be carry-over from other donors' samples.

CDR3 residues: CASSIAGQFYEQYF. CDR3 nucleotide sequence: TGTGCCAGTAGTATAGCTGGACAGTTCTACGAGCAGTACTTC. This chain connects TRBV19 to TRBJ2-7; D possibly corresponds to TRBD1 (6 bases). V was pared by 1 base and J by 3 bases, with 10 bases between. Germline V gene data show CDR1 as LNHDA and CDR2 as SQIVND (reference sequence). CDR3 length: 14 residues.